This T cell receptor beta chain was observed in a study of a mutant IDH1 vaccine in newly diagnosed glioma (dated by TCRdb to 2020 to 2023). For the wider study: The 32 treated patients were roughly 62% male and 37.5% female, with a mean age of approximately 40 years. Prior to enrollment, patients had been given standard therapy consisting of radiotherapy alone, temozolomide alone, or radiochemotherapy with temozolomide, with the combination given to most patients. Peripheral blood samples were drawn at six visits, namely V03 (baseline), V05, V07, V10, V12 and V13. For exploratory analyses, under 30 treated patients had longitudinal TCRB deep sequencing done wherever samples were available.

In this sample, this clone turned up once. Its antigen is currently not known. Base qualities are not provided; no much larger clone lies one nucleotide away. Results and caveats for the whole study, not just this receptor: The authors stated that sample limitations prevented analyses of patient blood samples from being reproduced. Changes in the top peripheral T cell clonotypes picked up by TCRB sequencing did not appear to be linked to pseudoprogression. Across multiple MHC alleles, vaccine-induced immune responses were seen in around 93% of patients. Selection of PBMC samples for TCRB deep sequencing was based on availability.

V sheds 2 bases and J sheds 6 bases, leaving 11 bases between their ends. CDR1 and CDR2, looked up from the germline V gene, are MNHNS and SASEGT. The cysteine opens and the phenylalanine closes a CDR3 of 13 amino acids. Only CDR3 DNA remains: 39 bases, in frame from the first base. Library method: the immunoSEQ multiplex PCR assay. Rearranged TCR beta chain sequences were amplified using the hsTCRB Kit according to the manufacturer's protocol. TCRB libraries were sequenced on an Illumina MiSeq. Concerning the study's data processing: The kit vendor's proprietary platform handled demultiplexing, trimming and gene mapping. The table comes from immuneACCESS by way of TCRdb, which keeps in-frame sequences with V and J called. Part of the clones is missing from these tables; in studies checked, under half for an unresolved V gene and the rest for unknown reasons. V and J calls plus clone size are reproduced from that table; the DNA served to infer D and trimming. The sample table holds over 45,000 clones, of which about 91% were seen once. 2.6% of the sample goes to the ten largest clones.

The sample's time point label is to be understood as: baseline, week 1 (first vaccination visit). According to the study, the label for this sample's treatment or condition signals: pre-vaccination baseline after standard-of-care therapy. Donors had newly diagnosed WHO grade 3 or 4 IDH1-mutant astrocytomas with loss of nuclear ATRX. The samples were drawn from NOA16, a multicentre, single-arm, open-label phase I trial in Germany that tested a mutant IDH1 peptide vaccine in humans for the first time. Blood drawn at visit V03 was used as the baseline sample for immunogenicity testing. The DNeasy Blood and Tissue Kit was used to extract genomic DNA from EDTA blood for TCRB sequencing.

The rearranged segments are TRBV6-1 and TRBJ2-7; no D gene call is confident. This sample comprised PBMCs, obtained from a glioma patient treated with radiotherapy, temozolomide or both. The source is a man in his fifties with glioma. CDR3 sequence: CASSERQTLEQYF. The sequence in DNA is TGTGCCAGCAGTGAACGTCAGACCCTCGAGCAGTACTTC.